This T cell receptor (beta chain) comes out of a study of T cell responses to AZD1222 COVID-19 vaccine. In the study overall: Second doses at about 4 or about 12 weeks were pooled.

The CDR3 spans 15 residues. Germline-derived CDR1 and CDR2 are SGHTA and FQGNSA. The germline V and J ends were trimmed by 5 bases and 7 bases, with 21 bases remaining between them. Findings of the study overall: There were mostly white British donors and more females than males, and clonal diversity was possibly underestimated.

In regard to this clone: Its target is not known.

Clones were sequenced by immunoSEQ multiplex PCR, and TCRdb holds only the in-frame ones, with some missing. Of about 130,000 clones listed, approximately 90% were seen once; the top ten hold 1.3% to 1.5%. The chain couples TRBV7-2 to TRBJ2-7; D possibly corresponds to TRBD1 (5 bases). The specimen comprised peripheral blood, sampled on day 0 of AZD1222 vaccination. The sequence was collected from an adult in good health. The DNA for the CDR3 is TGTGCCAGCAGCCGGATAATTGGGGCGCGGTGGGAGCAGTACTTC. Protein product: CASSRIIGARWEQYF.